The rows below give T cell receptor beta chains drawn from one sample of a study of cytomegalovirus exposure and HLA in healthy donors. Here immunoSEQ multiplex PCR was the method, and the copy in TCRdb shows in-frame clones only, minus some. This sample has 150,000 to 200,000 clones; roughly four fifths occur once, and the top ten carry 1.5% to 2%. The material sequenced was PBMCs. The receptors derive from a man between 18 and 35 years old in good health and CMV-seronegative. Both conserved end residues are part of each CDR3. D genes are given only for firm matches. The listing skips clone size in some rows; elsewhere it reads once, few, many or a size class.

j_gene | v_gene | d_gene | abundance | len | CDR3aa | CDR3nt
TRBJ2-1 | TRBV11-3 | TRBD2 | NA | 14 | CASSAGLAGNEQFF | TGTGCCAGCAGCGCGGGACTAGCGGGAAATGAGCAGTTCTTC
TRBJ1-1 | TRBV6-5 | NA | NA | 14 | CASSASWGDTEAFF | TGTGCCAGCAGTGCCTCATGGGGAGACACTGAAGCTTTCTTT
TRBJ1-5 | TRBV30 | NA | NA | 13 | CAWSNGGNQPQHF | TGTGCCTGGAGCAACGGGGGCAATCAGCCCCAGCATTTT
TRBJ2-2 | TRBV27 | TRBD2 | NA | 18 | CASSRGFTGGANTGELFF | TGTGCCAGCAGTAGGGGCTTCACGGGAGGGGCGAACACCGGGGAGCTGTTTTTT
TRBJ2-5 | TRBV19 | NA | NA | 13 | CASSTSRGETQYF | TGTGCCAGTAGTACCTCGAGGGGGGAGACCCAGTACTTC
TRBJ2-7 | TRBV4-2 | TRBD1 | NA | 14 | CASSHPDRGNEQYF | TGTGCCAGCAGCCATCCCGACAGGGGAAACGAGCAGTACTTC
TRBJ2-2 | TRBV5-6 | TRBD1 | NA | 14 | CASSEGQRTLELFF | TGTGCCAGCAGCGAGGGACAGAGGACGTTGGAGCTGTTTTTT
TRBJ1-5 | TRBV27 | TRBD1 | NA | 15 | CASSKVGTGNQPQHF | TGTGCCAGCAGCAAAGTCGGGACAGGCAATCAGCCCCAGCATTTT
TRBJ1-1 | TRBV19 | TRBD1 | NA | 16 | CASSPGQGLLNTEAFF | TGTGCCAGTAGTCCGGGACAGGGACTTCTGAACACTGAAGCTTTCTTT
TRBJ1-4 | TRBV27 | TRBD1 | NA | 15 | CASSLFARGLEKLFF | TGTGCCAGCAGTTTATTCGCCAGGGGGTTGGAAAAACTGTTTTTT
TRBJ2-3 | TRBV28 | NA | NA | 14 | CASSFSVDADTQYF | TGTGCCAGCAGTTTCTCTGTAGATGCAGATACGCAGTATTTT
TRBJ2-7 | TRBV25-1 | NA | few | 14 | CASSEVGASYEQYF | TGTGCCAGCAGTGAAGTAGGGGCCTCCTACGAGCAGTACTTC
TRBJ2-2 | TRBV19 | TRBD2 | NA | 16 | CASIKGTSASTGELFF | TGTGCCAGTATTAAGGGGACTAGCGCTTCGACCGGGGAGCTGTTTTTT
TRBJ2-1 | TRBV14 | NA | NA | 17 | CASSQDVAAKAYNEQFF | TGTGCCAGCAGCCAAGATGTAGCGGCGAAGGCCTACAATGAGCAGTTCTTC
TRBJ2-1 | TRBV6-1 | NA | NA | 12 | CASSEGGNEQFF | TGTGCCAGCAGTGAAGGAGGCAATGAGCAGTTCTTC
TRBJ1-1 | TRBV2 | TRBD1 | NA | 16 | CASPKFRTGGQTEAFF | TGTGCCAGCCCCAAGTTTCGGACAGGTGGCCAAACTGAAGCTTTCTTT
TRBJ1-3 | TRBV7-9 | NA | NA | 15 | CASSFAGPVEDTIYF | TGTGCCAGCAGCTTCGCGGGACCCGTGGAGGACACCATATATTTT
TRBJ2-3 | TRBV29-1 | TRBD2 | few | 18 | CSADPFGGRAPSTDTQYF | TGCAGCGCAGACCCCTTCGGGGGGAGGGCCCCTAGCACAGATACGCAGTATTTT
TRBJ2-7 | TRBV13 | TRBD1 | few | 14 | CASSLQGVPYEQYF | TGTGCCAGCAGCTTACAGGGGGTTCCCTACGAGCAGTACTTC
TRBJ2-7 | TRBV5-8 | TRBD1 | NA | 14 | CASSYGTGGNEQYF | TGTGCCAGCAGCTATGGAACAGGGGGAAACGAGCAGTACTTC
TRBJ1-5 | TRBV6-6 | NA | NA | 15 | CASSITQGRNQPQHF | TGTGCCAGCAGCATCACTCAGGGAAGGAATCAGCCCCAGCATTTT
TRBJ2-3 | TRBV5-1 | NA | NA | 14 | CASSLVRVTDTQYF | TGCGCCAGCAGCTTGGTCAGGGTTACAGATACGCAGTATTTT
TRBJ2-1 | TRBV10-3 | TRBD1 | NA | 16 | CAIRADQGARYNEQFF | TGTGCCATCAGAGCAGACCAGGGGGCAAGATACAATGAGCAGTTCTTC
TRBJ1-1 | TRBV7-6 | NA | NA | 15 | CASREFPTENTEAFF | TGTGCCAGCAGAGAGTTCCCGACAGAGAACACTGAAGCTTTCTTT
TRBJ2-5 | TRBV7-8 | TRBD1 | NA | 14 | CASSEGTARETQYF | TGTGCCAGCAGCGAAGGGACAGCCCGAGAGACCCAGTACTTC
TRBJ2-7 | TRBV19 | TRBD1 | NA | 14 | CASSTGTGTYEQYF | TGTGCCAGTAGTACCGGGACAGGCACCTACGAGCAGTACTTC
TRBJ2-7 | TRBV19 | TRBD2 | NA | 15 | CASTLGTSGSSEQYF | TGTGCCAGTACTCTCGGGACTAGCGGGAGTAGTGAGCAGTACTTC
TRBJ2-6 | TRBV4-2 | TRBD2 | NA | 16 | CASSPWGGYILGVLTF | TGTGCCAGCAGCCCCTGGGGGGGTTACATCCTGGGGGTCCTGACTTTC
TRBJ2-5 | TRBV10-3 | NA | once | 14 | CAISSVGGRETQYF | TGTGCCATCAGCAGCGTGGGGGGAAGAGAGACCCAGTACTTC
TRBJ2-2 | TRBV9 | NA | NA | 17 | CASSVVSSQPNTGELFF | TGTGCCAGCAGCGTAGTATCTAGCCAACCGAACACCGGGGAGCTGTTTTTT
TRBJ2-7 | TRBV19 | TRBD2 | NA | 15 | CASSPHPRGDYEQYF | TGTGCCAGTAGTCCCCATCCCCGGGGGGACTACGAGCAGTACTTC
TRBJ2-7 | TRBV10-1 | NA | NA | 13 | CASSYSGSYEQYF | TGCGCCAGCAGTTACTCGGGTTCCTACGAGCAGTACTTC
TRBJ2-5 | TRBV7-2 | NA | NA | 14 | CASSRGERQETQYF | TGTGCCAGCAGCCGTGGGGAGCGCCAAGAGACCCAGTACTTC
TRBJ2-1 | TRBV20-1 | NA | few | 11 | CSAKGANEQFF | TGCAGTGCCAAAGGAGCTAATGAGCAGTTCTTC
TRBJ2-7 | TRBV7-2 | TRBD2 | NA | 17 | CASSPRATSLSGYEQYF | TGTGCCAGCAGCCCCCGTGCGACTAGCCTCTCCGGCTACGAGCAGTACTTC
TRBJ2-2 | TRBV10-1 | TRBD1 | once | 17 | CASSPSPGQGASGELFF | TGCGCCAGCAGTCCCTCCCCGGGACAGGGGGCATCCGGGGAGCTGTTTTTT
TRBJ2-7 | TRBV6-5 | TRBD1 | few | 15 | CASSQDRGLGYEQYF | TGTGCCAGCAGCCAGGACAGGGGGCTAGGATACGAGCAGTACTTC
TRBJ1-4 | TRBV5-1 | TRBD1 | NA | 15 | CASSDPQGVEEKLFF | TGCGCCAGCAGCGATCCACAGGGGGTGGAGGAAAAACTGTTTTTT
TRBJ2-7 | TRBV27 | TRBD1 | NA | 13 | CASRAGGFYEQYF | TGTGCCAGCAGGGCAGGGGGATTCTACGAGCAGTACTTC
TRBJ2-7 | TRBV4-2 | TRBD2 | NA | 16 | CASSQGKGLAAYEQYF | TGTGCCAGCAGCCAAGGCAAGGGACTAGCGGCCTACGAGCAGTACTTC
TRBJ1-2 | TRBV4-3 | TRBD1 | NA | 15 | CASSQEQGGPDGYTF | TGCGCCAGCAGCCAAGAACAGGGGGGACCGGATGGCTACACCTTC
TRBJ1-5 | TRBV28 | TRBD1 | NA | 18 | CASSFGFDRGLGFGPQHF | TGTGCCAGCAGTTTTGGGTTTGACAGGGGGCTAGGGTTTGGGCCCCAGCATTTT
TRBJ1-1 | TRBV14 | NA | few | 14 | CASSQDRGSTEAFF | TGTGCCAGCAGCCAAGACCGGGGGAGCACTGAAGCTTTCTTT
TRBJ2-7 | TRBV5-4 | TRBD1 | NA | 14 | CASSLGQGGYEQYF | TGTGCCAGCAGCTTGGGACAGGGCGGGTACGAGCAGTACTTC
TRBJ2-5 | TRBV9 | TRBD1 | NA | 14 | CASSGQGAVGTQYF | TGTGCCAGCAGCGGACAGGGAGCAGTGGGCACCCAGTACTTC
TRBJ2-1 | TRBV5-1 | TRBD1 | NA | 15 | CASSHRDREVHEQFF | TGCGCCAGCAGCCACCGGGACAGGGAGGTCCATGAGCAGTTCTTC
TRBJ1-3 | TRBV5-5 | NA | NA | 15 | CASSFFAGHGNTIYF | TGTGCCAGCAGCTTTTTCGCTGGGCACGGAAACACCATATATTTT
TRBJ2-3 | TRBV4-2 | TRBD2 | NA | 19 | CASSQDALGAGPSTDTQYF | TGTGCCAGCAGCCAAGACGCTCTTGGAGCGGGACCTAGCACAGATACGCAGTATTTT
TRBJ2-5 | TRBV13 | TRBD2 | NA | 14 | CASSGDGRRETQYF | TGTGCCAGCAGCGGGGACGGGAGGCGGGAGACCCAGTACTTC
TRBJ2-7 | TRBV14 | NA | NA | 18 | CASSQKEVYDRLTYEQYF | TGTGCCAGCAGCCAAAAGGAAGTTTACGACAGGTTAACCTACGAGCAGTACTTC
TRBJ2-1 | TRBV19 | NA | NA | 15 | CASSIQTVSYNEQFF | TGTGCCAGTAGTATACAGACAGTCTCCTACAATGAGCAGTTCTTC
TRBJ2-5 | TRBV5-1 | NA | NA | 16 | CASSFVGGGPQETQYF | TGCGCCAGCAGCTTCGTGGGCGGGGGCCCCCAAGAGACCCAGTACTTC
TRBJ2-3 | TRBV2 | TRBD2 | NA | 17 | CASSSGLVIRNTDTQYF | TGTGCCAGCAGTTCAGGACTAGTAATACGAAACACAGATACGCAGTATTTT